Listed below are T cell receptor beta chains from one sample, sequenced in a study of T cells after yellow fever vaccination. TCRdb ran MiXCR on the 5' RACE reads and lists one entry per CDR3 protein. In the table there are 280,000 or so distinct CDR3 sequences, 7.5% to 9% of which are singletons. Sequenced here: CD4+ T cells sorted from PBMCs, sampled 5 days after the yellow fever booster vaccination. These receptors all stem from a man between 18 and 29 years old who received the YFV17D yellow fever vaccine. Each CDR3 is given without its conserved first and last residue. A D gene is named only where the DNA matches it firmly. Part of the rows lack a size; the others show once, few, many or a class for expanded clones.

v_gene	abundance	d_gene	j_gene	len	CDR3aa
TRBV5-1	few	TRBD1	TRBJ2-7	11	ASSWGTGAEQY
TRBV7-9	few	.	TRBJ1-6	12	ASSLEQHNSPLH
TRBV14	few	.	TRBJ2-3	14	ASSQVIGGTTDTQY
TRBV7-2	few	.	TRBJ2-3	13	ASSLGDLPTDTQY
TRBV6-5	few	.	TRBJ2-1	12	ASKVGGAYNEQF
TRBV28	few	TRBD2	TRBJ2-3	13	ASTMAGGLADTQY
TRBV3-1	many	.	TRBJ1-3	10	ASSQGGNTIY
TRBV20-1	few	.	TRBJ2-5	12	SARTPTYQETQY
TRBV29-1	many	TRBD1	TRBJ1-2	12	SVAGDRGLYGYT
TRBV7-2	.	TRBD2	TRBJ2-5	14	ASSFQASGFQETQY
TRBV6-2/TRBV6-3	few	.	TRBJ2-2	13	ASSTPGAYTGELF
TRBV3-1	.	.	TRBJ1-5	14	ASSQGGPTGNQPQH
TRBV7-3	few	.	TRBJ2-5	11	ASSTTASATQY
TRBV28	.	.	TRBJ1-5	10	ASSPWDQPQH
TRBV15	few	TRBD1	TRBJ1-6	12	ATSLLDRDSPLH
TRBV6-1	.	.	TRBJ2-2	12	ASGRSANTGELF